The clone carrying this TCR beta chain appeared a few times. What it binds is not known. The sample comes from a study of human T cells and chemical hapten exposure. The study, taken as a whole, reports: TCRs whose frequency exceeded 1 in 1000 remained the same following DPC sensitization.

The time point: patch test 1, 2 weeks after DPC sensitization. Treatment indicated: therapeutic diphenylcyclopropenone sensitization with weekly scalp DPC. It was from unfractionated whole blood that total RNA was extracted. CDR3 size: 15 residues. CDR1 is SGHAT, CDR2 FQNNGV, per germline. V lost 0 bases, J lost 2 bases, and 9 bases lay in between. Single cDNA molecules in the library carried unique molecular identifiers attached during preparation. TCRdb re-called the RACE reads with MiXCR, one entry per CDR3 protein. The sample lists under 200,000 distinct CDR3 sequences, about 14% occurring once. The V call is TRBV11-2, the J call TRBJ2-3; a possible D gene is TRBD2 (5 bases). The TCR comes from a woman aged 25-40 years with alopecia areata. Some clones in this sample may be carry-over from other donors' samples. The source material was whole blood, sampled in connection with sensitization to the hapten diphenylcyclopropenone (DPC). The CDR3: CASSLDEGFTDTQYF. The CDR3 bases are TGTGCCAGCAGCTTAGATGAGGGTTTCACAGATACGCAGTATTTT.